The 17 T cell receptor beta chains in this list originate from one sample, sequenced in a study of cytomegalovirus exposure and HLA in healthy donors. The PCR used 60 Vbeta and 13 Jbeta primers. TCRdb's table, derived via immunoSEQ multiplex PCR, lists solely in-frame clones and lacks some. This table has approximately 93,000 clones, roughly 63% appearing once. The material sequenced was PBMCs. These receptors were taken from a boy aged 10-17 years in good health and CMV-seropositive.

This chain uses TRBV7-2 with TRBJ1-5; TRBD1 might be the D (5 bases). Germline V CDR1 and CDR2: SGHTA, FQGNSA. This CDR3 has 13 amino acids. The V gene lost 4 bases and the J gene lost 11 bases, with 15 bases spanning the gap. The CDR3 protein is CASSWTGVRAQHF. CDR3 coding DNA: TGTGCCAGCAGCTGGACGGGGGTAAGGGCCCAGCATTTT.

This clone was recorded a few times. The CDR3 DNA reads TGTGCCAGCAGTGATGGGGGGTGGGGCTACACCTTC. Protein sequence: CASSDGGWGYTF. V and J are TRBV6-1 and TRBJ1-2; TRBD1 might be the D (5 bases). V lost 3 bases and J lost 8, with 10 bases in between. The CDR3 length is 12 residues. From germline, CDR1 is MNHNS and CDR2 SASEGT.

This clone was detected only a few times. The chain combines TRBV7-6 with TRBJ2-3; possibly TRBD2 for D (7 bases). CDR1 and CDR2 (germline): SGHVS, FNYEAQ. Deletions cut 4 bases from V and 6 bases from J, with 17 bases between. The CDR3 has 15 amino acids. The CDR3 DNA reads TGTGCCAGCAGCTCCGCCGTCGGGGGGCGGGATACGCAGTATTTT. Amino acids: CASSSAVGGRDTQYF.

This clone was recorded only once. An end of the junction differs from the germline gene, which may be a read error. The V gene is TRBV6-1, the J gene TRBJ1-5, with D tentatively TRBD1 (5 bases). This CDR3 has 13 residues. Germline V gene lookup returns CDR1 MNHNS and CDR2 SASEGT. The CDR3 loop is CASSEAVGGLQNF. CDR3 coding DNA: TGTGCCAGCAGTGAAGCTGTCGGGGGACTCCAGAATTTT.

V gene TRBV5-6 combines with J gene TRBJ2-7, with D unresolved. There are 9 residues in the CDR3. The germline gives CDR1 SGHDT, CDR2 YYEEEE. Trimming took off 10 bases at V and 8 bases at J, with 10 bases between the two ends. This chain's CDR3 is CAGEVQQYF. As DNA, the CDR3 is TGTGCCGGCGAGGTTCAGCAGTACTTC.

The V and J genes are TRBV5-4 and TRBJ2-7, with 7 positions matching TRBD1. CDR3 size: 15 residues. The germline V gene has CDR1 SGHNT and CDR2 YYREEE (reference sequence). V lost 5 bases to trimming and J lost 2 bases; unmatched junction nucleotides: 10. CDR3 sequence reads: CASRDGDREPYEQYF. CDR3 nucleotides: TGTGCCAGCAGGGACGGCGACAGGGAGCCCTACGAGCAGTACTTC. Combining the CDR3 with reference TRBV5-4 and TRBJ2-7 gives the whole variable domain ETGVTQSPTHLIKTRGQQVTLRCSSQSGHNTVSWYQQALGQGPQFIFQYYREEENGRGNFPPRFSGLQFPNYSSELNVNALELDDSALYLCASRDGDREPYEQYFGPGTRLTVT.

The J gene is TRBJ2-2, the V gene TRBV5-1; D gene uncertain. V was trimmed by 0 bases and J by 0 bases, leaving 9 bases between them. The germline gives CDR1 SGHRS, CDR2 YFSETQ. CDR3 length: 16 residues. The CDR3 region is CASSLGARTNTGELFF. CDR3 nucleotides: TGCGCCAGCAGCTTGGGGGCGCGAACGAACACCGGGGAGCTGTTTTTT.

The table lists this clone with a few counts. The chain combines TRBV5-1 with TRBJ2-3; D possibly corresponds to TRBD2 (5 bases). Trimming shortened V by 0 bases and J by 3 bases, and 11 bases separated the two germline ends. Germline assignment: CDR1 SGHRS and CDR2 YFSETQ. This CDR3 is built from 15 residues. The CDR3 DNA is TGCGCCAGCAGCTTGGCGGGATTGGGTACAGATACGCAGTATTTT. Encoded protein: CASSLAGLGTDTQYF.

The chain uses TRBV5-1 and TRBJ2-1; 10 bases agree with TRBD2. This CDR3 comprises 18 residues. CDR1 and CDR2 from the germline V gene are SGHRS and YFSETQ. The ends lost 0 bases at V and 8 bases at J; junction bases unmatched: 14. This chain's CDR3 is CASSLGLMTSGSGYEQFF. CDR3 in DNA: TGCGCCAGCAGCTTGGGGCTTATGACTAGCGGGTCTGGTTATGAGCAGTTCTTC.

This chain links TRBV27 with TRBJ2-3; D gene ambiguous. Germline V lookup: CDR1 MNHEY, CDR2 SMNVEV (reference sequence). The CDR3 has 13 residues. V was trimmed by 5 bases and J by 6 bases, leaving 12 bases between them. CDR3 nucleotides: TGTGCCAGCAGTCCGCAGACTGGTGATACGCAGTATTTT. As protein: CASSPQTGDTQYF.

Concerning this clone: The junction departs from the called germline gene at one end, perhaps through a read error. V gene TRBV5-6 combines with J gene TRBJ2-7; TRBD1 matches at 8 bases. The CDR3 runs 13 residues. Germline loops: CDR1 SGHDT, CDR2 YYEEEE. The CDR3, as DNA: TGTGCCAGCAGTTTGGACAGGGCCTACGAGCAGTACTTC. It translates to CASSLDRAYEQYF.

Only one count was recorded for this clone. This chain uses TRBV9 with TRBJ2-1, with 8 bases lining up with TRBD2. The CDR3 covers 16 residues. Germline CDR1 SGDLS, CDR2 YYNGEE. The junction had 13 bases not matched to a gene; V was cut back by 4 bases and J by 7 bases. The DNA of the CDR3 is TGTGCCAGCAGCAGGGGAGGCGGCGGGGGGAGGAATGAGCAGTTCTTC. As protein: CASSRGGGGGRNEQFF.

This chain joins TRBV6-1 and TRBJ2-3; the D gene is possibly TRBD1 (5 bases). Trimming took 3 bases from V and 0 from J, leaving 7 bases between them. The germline gives CDR1 MNHNS, CDR2 SASEGT. The CDR3 consists of 14 residues. CDR3 coding DNA: TGTGCCAGCAGTGATAGGGGTAGCACAGATACGCAGTATTTT. It codes for CASSDRGSTDTQYF.

The chain recombines TRBV5-1 with TRBJ2-3; the D gene is possibly TRBD2 (6 bases). The V end lost 0 bases, the J end lost 7 bases, and 15 bases lay between the germline ends. Germline V CDR1 and CDR2: SGHRS, YFSETQ. The CDR3 covers 15 residues. CDR3 residues: CASSLDGGFTNTQYF. CDR3 in DNA: TGCGCCAGCAGCTTGGATGGAGGGTTTACGAATACGCAGTATTTT.

The rearrangement joins TRBV7-9 to TRBJ1-1; possibly TRBD1 for D (6 bases). The V gene's germline CDR1 is SEHNR and CDR2 FQNEAQ (reference sequence). The CDR3 totals 15 residues. Trimming shortened V by 3 bases and J by 4 bases, and 15 bases separated the two germline ends. Here the CDR3 reads CASSLNGQGSTEAFF. CDR3 nucleotide sequence: TGTGCCAGCAGCTTGAATGGGCAGGGGAGCACTGAAGCTTTCTTT.

This clone was seen a handful of times. This chain joins TRBV7-9 and TRBJ2-2; 9 bases are a match to TRBD1. From germline, CDR1 is SEHNR and CDR2 FQNEAQ (reference sequence). Trimming at V came to 5 bases and at J to 3 bases, leaving 7 bases not matched to a gene. The CDR3 is 16 amino acids. In DNA, the CDR3 is TGTGCCAGCAGCGCACACCGGGACAGGGACACCGGGGAGCTGTTTTTT. Its translation is CASSAHRDRDTGELFF.

The chain couples TRBV7-2 to TRBJ2-5, with a possible D match to TRBD2 (6 bases). The ends were cut back, 5 bases at V and 1 base at J, with 11 bases in the middle. The germline CDR1 and CDR2 sequences are SGHTA and FQGNSA. The CDR3 is 14 amino acids. The CDR3 nucleotides read TGTGCCAGCAGCAAGGAGGGATTCCAAGAGACCCAGTACTTC. Translating gives CASSKEGFQETQYF.